Below are 27 T cell receptor beta chains sequenced from a single sample in a study of T cell responses to AZD1222 COVID-19 vaccine. This table comes from immunoSEQ multiplex PCR, and its TCRdb copy is limited to in-frame clones, with some not included. This table holds 110,000 to 150,000 clones, 85% to 95% found once. Here the sequenced sample was peripheral blood, taken on day 0 of AZD1222 vaccination. These receptors were obtained from an adult in good health.

The J gene is TRBJ1-2, the V gene TRBV6-2 or TRBV6-3; 9 positions agree with TRBD1. The CDR3 has 14 amino acids. Trimming at V came to 5 bases and at J to 4 bases, leaving 5 bases not matched to a gene. The V gene's germline CDR1 is MNHEY and CDR2 SVGEGT. For the CDR3, the DNA is TGTGCCAGCAGTACCCCGACAGGGGGCTATGGCTACACCTTC. Its translation is CASSTPTGGYGYTF.

CDR3 sequence (DNA): TGCGCCAGCAGCTTGGACCCACAGTCTAGCACAGATACGCAGTATTTT. Translation gives CASSLDPQSSTDTQYF. This rearrangement joins TRBV5-1 to TRBJ2-3, with no clear D. CDR1 and CDR2 from the germline V gene are SGHRS and YFSETQ. V was trimmed by 0 bases and J by 0 bases, leaving 11 bases between them. This CDR3 contains 16 residues.

The chain employs TRBV2 and TRBJ2-5; D is unresolved. Germline CDR1 is SNHLY and CDR2 is FYNNEI. V was pared by 2 bases and J by 5 bases, with 9 bases between. This CDR3 spans 13 amino acids. CDR3 sequence reads: CASSEMGLETQYF. The CDR3 DNA reads as TGTGCCAGCAGTGAAATGGGTTTGGAGACCCAGTACTTC.

CDR3 nucleotides: TGTGCCAGCAGTTTGGGGGGCAGGTGGAACACTGAAGCTTTCTTT. Translation gives CASSLGGRWNTEAFF. The V gene is TRBV28, the J gene TRBJ1-1; D is possibly TRBD1 (6 bases). Germline CDR1 MDHEN, CDR2 SYDVKM. The CDR3 totals 15 residues. The germline V and J ends were trimmed by 3 bases and 1 base, with 12 bases remaining between them.

This chain connects TRBV11-3 to TRBJ2-5; perhaps TRBD1 as D (5 bases). Per germline, CDR1 SGHNT and CDR2 YENEEA. This CDR3 spans 15 amino acids. The V gene lost 1 base and the J gene lost 2 bases, with 11 bases spanning the gap. CDR3 sequence reads: CASSLGTTSQETQYF. The CDR3 DNA reads TGTGCCAGCAGCTTAGGGACAACAAGTCAAGAGACCCAGTACTTC.

The V call is TRBV7-9, the J call TRBJ2-5, with D perhaps assigned TRBD1 or TRBD2 (6 bases each). The CDR3 is made up of 15 amino acids. V dropped 5 bases and J dropped 5 bases, with 18 bases sitting between them. Germline V gene data show CDR1 as SEHNR and CDR2 as FQNEAQ (reference sequence). CDR3 in amino acids: CASSAQGGREETQYF. DNA of the CDR3: TGTGCCAGCAGCGCTCAAGGGGGGCGCGAGGAGACCCAGTACTTC.

J is TRBJ2-2 and V is TRBV5-1; 7 bases are shared with TRBD2. The CDR3 is 16 amino acids. Unmatched junction bases numbered 2, after V lost 0 bases and J lost 0 bases. Germline V gene lookup returns CDR1 SGHRS and CDR2 YFSETQ. CDR3 nucleotide sequence: TGCGCCAGCAGCTTGGAGGGACTATCGAACACCGGGGAGCTGTTTTTT. Its protein product is CASSLEGLSNTGELFF.

The chain uses TRBV20-1 and TRBJ2-1; 8 bases fit TRBD2. This CDR3 spans 15 amino acids. The trim removed 3 bases at V and 2 bases at J, leaving 6 bases unmatched. Germline V lookup: CDR1 DFQATT, CDR2 SNEGSKA (reference sequence). Written as DNA, the CDR3 is TGCAGTGCTAGTGGGCGTAGCGGGGCCTACAATGAGCAGTTCTTC. This sequence encodes CSASGRSGAYNEQFF.

The J gene is TRBJ2-7, the V gene TRBV6-5, with a possible D match to TRBD1 (6 bases). Germline-derived CDR1 and CDR2 are MNHEY and SVGAGI. The CDR3 contains 12 residues. V was clipped by 6 bases and J by 4 bases, with 10 bases between them. CDR3: CASSLGQYEQYF. Written as DNA, the CDR3 is TGTGCCAGCAGCCTAGGACAGTACGAGCAGTACTTC.

Only a few counts were recorded for this clone. The chain is built from TRBV6-5 and TRBJ2-3; weak D call: TRBD1 (6 bases). The CDR3 runs 14 residues. V lost 7 bases and J lost 0, with 11 bases in between. Germline CDR1 MNHEY, CDR2 SVGAGI. CDR3 residues: CASTDRWSTDTQYF. Written as DNA, the CDR3 is TGTGCCAGCACCGACAGGTGGAGCACAGATACGCAGTATTTT.

The chain links TRBV6-5 to TRBJ2-7, with D maybe TRBD2 (5 bases). The V and J ends lost 6 bases and 2 bases respectively, with 8 bases between them. This CDR3 has 12 amino acids. CDR1 MNHEY and CDR2 SVGAGI come from the germline V gene. The DNA for the CDR3 is TGTGCCAGCAGGGACTGGGCCTACGAGCAGTACTTC. Protein: CASRDWAYEQYF.

The chain recombines TRBV5-1 with TRBJ1-1, with D perhaps matching TRBD1 (5 bases). CDR1 and CDR2 (germline): SGHRS, YFSETQ. V was trimmed by 5 bases and J by 0 bases, leaving 11 bases between them. The CDR3 is 14 amino acids. The CDR3 spells CASRNQGLNTEAFF. CDR3 bases: TGCGCCAGCAGAAATCAGGGTTTGAACACTGAAGCTTTCTTT. Combining the CDR3 with reference TRBV5-1 and TRBJ1-1 gives the whole variable domain KAGVTQTPRYLIKTRGQQVTLSCSPISGHRSVSWYQQTPGQGLQFLFEYFSETQRNKGNFPGRFSGRQFSNSRSEMNVSTLELGDSALYLCASRNQGLNTEAFFGQGTRLTVV.

The chain combines TRBV10-2 with TRBJ1-5, with 7 bases that match TRBD1. Germline-derived CDR1 and CDR2 are WSHSY and SAAADI. This CDR3 comprises 14 residues. After removal of 0 bases from V and 4 bases from J, the junction contained 0 bases not matched to a gene. The CDR3 is CASSESGQNQPQHF. The CDR3 DNA sequence: TGCGCCAGCAGTGAGTCGGGACAGAATCAGCCCCAGCATTTT.

J is TRBJ2-2 and V is TRBV5-3; D uncertain. TRBV5-3 is an ORF for which the function is uncertain. Trimming took off 0 bases at V and 3 bases at J, with 12 bases between the two ends. The CDR3 loop spans 16 amino acids. CDR3 protein: CARSLGRMSDTGELFF. In DNA form, the CDR3 reads TGTGCCAGAAGCTTGGGGCGGATGAGTGACACCGGGGAGCTGTTTTTT.

CDR3 DNA: TGTGCCAGCAGGACTGATTCCTACAATGAGCAGTTCTTC. This sequence encodes CASRTDSYNEQFF. V usage is TRBV5-4 and J usage is TRBJ2-1; D gene ambiguous. V was shortened by 5 bases and J by 1 base, with 7 bases between the two germline ends. Germline loops: CDR1 SGHNT, CDR2 YYREEE (reference sequence). There are 13 residues in the CDR3.

The CDR3 sequence: CASSPAPRHGYTF. CDR3 coding DNA: TGTGCCAGCTCACCGGCGCCTAGGCATGGCTACACCTTC. The genes are TRBV18 and TRBJ1-2; D ambiguous. This CDR3 comprises 13 residues. V was clipped by 3 bases and J by 6 bases, with 11 bases between them. Germline V gene sequence: CDR1 KGHSH, CDR2 LQKENI.

V gene TRBV15 combines with J gene TRBJ2-7, with D possibly called TRBD1 or TRBD2 (6 bases each). The CDR3 sequence is 15 residues long. Germline values: CDR1 LNHNV, CDR2 YYDKDF (reference sequence). V was pared by 0 bases and J by 7 bases, with 16 bases between. The CDR3 here is CATSRDLRGRKEQYF. DNA for the CDR3: TGTGCCACCAGCAGAGATTTGAGGGGGAGGAAAGAGCAGTACTTC.

The chain uses TRBV19 and TRBJ1-1; 7 bases agree with TRBD1. The CDR3 has 12 amino acids. Per the germline V gene, CDR1 is LNHDA and CDR2 is SQIVND (reference sequence). The junction had 6 bases not matched to a gene; V was cut back by 5 bases and J by 9 bases. The CDR3 DNA reads as TGTGCCAGTAGTCCAACGACAGGGAAAGCTTTCTTT. As protein: CASSPTTGKAFF. Filled out from reference TRBV19 and TRBJ1-1, the complete variable domain reads DGGITQSPKYLFRKEGQNVTLSCEQNLNHDAMYWYRQDPGQGLRLIYYSQIVNDFQKGDIAEGYSVSREKKESFPLTVTSAQKNPTAFYLCASSPTTGKAFFGQGTRLTVV.

V gene TRBV2 combines with J gene TRBJ1-2, with D possibly matching TRBD1 (6 bases). Germline CDR1 SNHLY, CDR2 FYNNEI. Deletions cut 9 bases from V and 7 bases from J, with 15 bases between. This CDR3 is 12 amino acids long. CDR3 in DNA: TGTGCCAGATCACAGGGTTTCGGTGGCTACACCTTC. Encoded protein: CARSQGFGGYTF.

The chain recombines TRBV29-1 with TRBJ2-7; the match to TRBD2 covers 10 bases. CDR3 length: 16 residues. V lost 2 bases, J lost 4 bases, and 11 bases stayed unmatched. Germline CDR1 SQVTM, CDR2 ANQGSEA. The chain's CDR3 is CSVETAASGRLYEQYF. CDR3 coding DNA: TGCAGCGTTGAAACGGCGGCTAGCGGGAGATTGTACGAGCAGTACTTC.

This clone was seen once. This sequence joins TRBV19 and TRBJ2-7; TRBD1 aligns across 9 bases. CDR3 length: 15 amino acids. V lost 6 bases, J lost 4 bases, and 10 bases stayed unmatched. Germline V gives CDR1 LNHDA, CDR2 SQIVND (reference sequence). The CDR3 region is CASSPQRGQGYEQYF. CDR3 nucleotide sequence: TGTGCCAGTAGCCCTCAACGTGGACAGGGGTACGAGCAGTACTTC.

The chain carries TRBV19 and TRBJ1-1, with D unresolved. The CDR3 loop spans 12 amino acids. Per germline, CDR1 LNHDA and CDR2 SQIVND (reference sequence). Deletions cut 5 bases from V and 8 bases from J, with 12 bases between. The DNA of the CDR3 is TGTGCCAGTAGTCTTCGAGAGGAGGAAGCTTTCTTT. This sequence encodes CASSLREEEAFF.

The V call is TRBV5-1, the J call TRBJ2-2; a possible D gene is TRBD1 (6 bases). Per the germline V gene, CDR1 is SGHRS and CDR2 is YFSETQ. The ends were cut back, 3 bases at V and 0 bases at J, with 9 bases in the middle. The CDR3 is 15 amino acids. The CDR3, as DNA: TGCGCCAGCAGCTGGGCAGGGGCGAACACCGGGGAGCTGTTTTTT. This translates into CASSWAGANTGELFF. Full variable domain (missing parts from reference TRBV5-1 and TRBJ2-2): KAGVTQTPRYLIKTRGQQVTLSCSPISGHRSVSWYQQTPGQGLQFLFEYFSETQRNKGNFPGRFSGRQFSNSRSEMNVSTLELGDSALYLCASSWAGANTGELFFGEGSRLTVL.

Here the CDR3 DNA reads TGTGCCAGCAGCGGGGTGAACAATGAGCAGTTCTTC. This sequence encodes CASSGVNNEQFF. The V gene is TRBV5-6, the J gene TRBJ2-1, with D unresolved. V gave up 4 bases and J gave up 5 bases, with 7 bases separating them. CDR1 is SGHDT and CDR2 is YYEEEE in the germline V gene. There are 12 residues in the CDR3.

The chain uses TRBV3-1 (or the pseudogene TRBV3-2) and TRBJ2-1; D possibly corresponds to TRBD2 (5 bases). The CDR3 runs to 16 residues. Germline V gene lookup returns CDR1 LGHDT and CDR2 YNNKEL (reference sequence). V dropped 2 bases and J dropped 0 bases, with 11 bases sitting between them. The CDR3 DNA reads TGTGCCAGCAGCCAAAGCGGCTCGAGCTCCTACAATGAGCAGTTCTTC. Translation gives CASSQSGSSSYNEQFF.

CDR3 protein: CASSFGPDQPQHF. CDR3 in DNA: TGTGCCAGCAGCTTTGGCCCCGATCAGCCCCAGCATTTT. J is TRBJ1-5 and V is TRBV5-4; D is undetermined. V was clipped by 2 bases and J by 5 bases, with 8 bases between them. The CDR3 consists of 13 residues. CDR1 is SGHNT, CDR2 YYREEE, per germline (reference sequence).

This sequence joins TRBV28 and TRBJ1-4; no definite D call. CDR1 MDHEN and CDR2 SYDVKM come from the germline V gene. The CDR3 sequence is 13 residues long. V was pared by 9 bases and J by 4 bases, with 12 bases between. The CDR3 spells CASTTRINEKLFF. The CDR3, as DNA: TGTGCCAGTACTACGCGGATTAATGAAAAACTGTTTTTT.